Shown below are 18 T cell receptor beta chains from a single sample sequenced in a study of control samples from healthy donors and cancer patients. Libraries were prepared by immunoSEQ multiplex PCR; TCRdb keeps only in-frame clonotypes and omits some of them. This repertoire shows tens of thousands of clones, approximately 95% found once; its top ten account for nearly 1.5%. The source material was blood. The origin of the receptors is a woman aged 30 to 39 in good health.

This rearrangement joins TRBV2 to TRBJ1-2, with 10 bases that match TRBD1. Germline-derived CDR1 and CDR2 are SNHLY and FYNNEI. The CDR3 is 15 residues long. V lost 7 bases and J lost 4; bases outside the gene matches: 9. The CDR3 loop is CASTDRGLVGYGYTF. Written as DNA, the CDR3 is TGTGCCAGCACCGACAGGGGGCTAGTGGGCTATGGCTACACCTTC.

This clone was detected once. The chain combines TRBV2 with TRBJ2-6, with 8 bases identical to TRBD1. The CDR3 covers 15 residues. CDR1 SNHLY and CDR2 FYNNEI come from the germline V gene. J gave up 4 bases and V 5 bases, and 4 bases lay outside the gene matches. Here the CDR3 DNA reads TGTGCCAGCAGTTCGACAGGGGCCGGGGCCAACGTCCTGACTTTC. Its translation is CASSSTGAGANVLTF.

The chain joins TRBV24-1 to TRBJ2-1; D is unresolved. The CDR3 has 12 amino acids. The V end lost 3 bases, the J end lost 5 bases, and 4 bases lay between the germline ends. Germline assignment: CDR1 KGHDR and CDR2 SFDVKD. DNA for the CDR3: TGTGCCACCAGTGATCCCCACAATGAGCAGTTCTTC. Translated, it gives CATSDPHNEQFF.

The V and J genes are TRBV3-1 (or the pseudogene TRBV3-2) and TRBJ2-1; D call uncertain. The germline V gene encodes CDR1 LGHDT and CDR2 YNNKEL (reference sequence). This CDR3 contains 13 residues. Trimming took 3 bases from V and 5 from J, leaving 8 bases between them. The CDR3 is CASSHDWNNEQFF. CDR3 DNA sequence: TGTGCCAGCAGCCATGACTGGAACAATGAGCAGTTCTTC.

This CDR3 is CASSVAAGVGTGELFF. CDR3 in DNA: TGTGCCAGCAGCGTAGCGGCGGGAGTGGGCACCGGGGAGCTGTTTTTT. The V call is TRBV9, the J call TRBJ2-2, with 7 bases matching TRBD2. Germline values: CDR1 SGDLS, CDR2 YYNGEE. Trimming cost V 0 bases and J 4 bases; bases outside gene matches: 6. The CDR3 runs to 16 residues.

The V gene is TRBV4-1, the J gene TRBJ1-3; tentative D call: TRBD1 (5 bases). CDR1 MGHRA and CDR2 YSYEKL come from the germline V gene. Between the trimmed V and J ends, which lost 3 bases and 4 bases, there was a span of 7 bases. This CDR3 contains 13 residues. CDR3 bases: TGCGCCAGCAGCCAGGGACTGGGAAACACCATATATTTT. This encodes CASSQGLGNTIYF.

This chain joins TRBV7-9 and TRBJ1-2; possible D gene TRBD1, 6 bases. The CDR3 consists of 16 residues. Trimming took off 4 bases at V and 3 bases at J, with 18 bases between the two ends. Germline-derived CDR1 and CDR2 are SEHNR and FQNEAQ (reference sequence). The CDR3 region has the DNA TGTGCCAGCAGCTATCACTCCCCACAGGGTTACTATGGCTACACCTTC. This encodes CASSYHSPQGYYGYTF.

This chain links TRBV24-1 with TRBJ2-1, with 8 bases that match TRBD1. Germline CDR1 is KGHDR and CDR2 is SFDVKD. The J segment lost 12 bases and the V segment lost 4 bases, leaving 13 bases of the junction unmatched. The CDR3 covers 15 residues. The CDR3, as DNA: TGTGCCACCAGTGACTCGGGACAGGCCTTATCGGGGCAGTTCTTC. Translating it yields CATSDSGQALSGQFF.

The V and J genes are TRBV7-9 and TRBJ1-5, with TRBD1 matching over 10 bases. This CDR3 region has 17 residues. The V and J ends lost 4 bases and 0 bases, in that order; junction bases with no gene match: 6. The germline gives CDR1 SEHNR, CDR2 FQNEAQ (reference sequence). The CDR3 coding sequence is TGTGCCAGCAGCTCCGGGACAGGGGTTTATAGCAATCAGCCCCAGCATTTT. Amino acid sequence: CASSSGTGVYSNQPQHF. The full variable domain, in which reference TRBV7-9 and TRBJ1-5 provide the parts outside the CDR3, is DTGVSQNPRHKITKRGQNVTFRCDPISEHNRLYWYRQTLGQGPEFLTYFQNEAQLEKSRLLSDRFSAERPKGSFSTLEIQRTEQGDSAMYLCASSSGTGVYSNQPQHFGDGTRLSIL.

This chain uses TRBV28 with TRBJ1-2; the match to TRBD1 covers 9 bases. CDR1 MDHEN and CDR2 SYDVKM come from the germline V gene. CDR3 length: 14 residues. V shed 5 bases and J 5 bases; nucleotides not matched to a gene: 6. The CDR3 nucleotides read TGTGCCAGCAGTCCCTCCGGGACAGGGTATGGCTACACCTTC. Protein sequence: CASSPSGTGYGYTF.

This chain links TRBV29-1 with TRBJ2-1; D is undetermined. The CDR3 loop spans 16 amino acids. Per germline, CDR1 SQVTM and CDR2 ANQGSEA. Trimming pared 0 bases from V and 0 bases from J, leaving 12 bases between. CDR3 sequence: CSVEEGLPLSYNEQFF. The CDR3 DNA reads TGCAGCGTTGAAGAGGGGTTGCCCCTCTCCTACAATGAGCAGTTCTTC.

The chain combines TRBV24-1 with TRBJ2-3; no clear D. The CDR3 has 14 residues. Trimming removed 8 bases from V and 2 bases from J, with 13 bases in between. Germline loops: CDR1 KGHDR, CDR2 SFDVKD. The CDR3 DNA reads TGTGCCACCACACATTTCGGTTTCACAGATACGCAGTATTTT. It encodes CATTHFGFTDTQYF.

The rearrangement links TRBV19 to TRBJ1-2; TRBD1 agrees at 8 bases. CDR3 length: 14 amino acids. J gave up 8 bases and V 1 base, and 6 bases lay outside the gene matches. Germline CDR1 LNHDA, CDR2 SQIVND (reference sequence). DNA of the CDR3: TGTGCCAGTAGTATAGGCCAGGGGGCACGGGGCTACACCTTC. This encodes CASSIGQGARGYTF.

The chain employs TRBV6-5 and TRBJ1-3; D call uncertain. The CDR3 is 16 residues long. V lost 0 bases to trimming and J lost 0 bases, with 9 bases between them. The germline gives CDR1 MNHEY, CDR2 SVGAGI. CDR3 region: CASSYSGTYSGNTIYF. The CDR3 DNA is TGTGCCAGCAGTTACTCGGGAACCTACTCTGGAAACACCATATATTTT.

This clone occurred once. The CDR3 sequence is CATRGLDRHPQPQHF. The CDR3 DNA reads TGTGCCACCAGGGGGTTAGACAGGCACCCTCAGCCCCAGCATTTT. This chain links TRBV15 with TRBJ1-5; TRBD1 is a possible D gene (6 bases). V shed 6 bases and J shed 6 bases, with 18 bases lying between them. The germline V gene encodes CDR1 LNHNV and CDR2 YYDKDF (reference sequence). CDR3 length: 15 residues.

This clone was found once. This chain links TRBV27 with TRBJ1-5; no clear D gene. This CDR3 spans 13 amino acids. Germline V gene data show CDR1 as MNHEY and CDR2 as SMNVEV (reference sequence). V was trimmed by 6 bases and J by 6 bases, leaving 12 bases between them. The CDR3 DNA reads as TGTGCCAGCAGCCCCAGGTGGAGTCAGCCCCAGCATTTT. Translated: CASSPRWSQPQHF.

This clone was seen a handful of times. The chain links TRBV28 to TRBJ2-5; 8 nucleotides line up with TRBD1. Germline loops: CDR1 MDHEN, CDR2 SYDVKM. The CDR3 runs to 15 residues. The V gene end was trimmed by 6 bases and the J gene end by 5 bases; junction bases not matched to a gene: 11. CDR3 protein: CASSLVGTGRETQYF. As DNA, the CDR3 is TGTGCCAGCAGCCTAGTAGGGACAGGCAGGGAGACCCAGTACTTC.

In this sample, this clone turned up once. The rearrangement links TRBV5-1 to TRBJ1-1, with a tentative D call TRBD1 (6 bases). The CDR3 totals 14 residues. Germline CDR1 reads SGHRS; CDR2 reads YFSETQ. Trimming removed 3 bases at V and 3 bases at J, with 12 bases between. CDR3 sequence (DNA): TGCGCCAGCAGCTATCAGGGGTGGGACACTGAAGCTTTCTTT. It is translated as CASSYQGWDTEAFF.